This TCR beta chain was identified during a study of long-term antiretroviral therapy in people with HIV. The assay used was immunoSEQ (version v3.0), run at survey level. Clones were sequenced by immunoSEQ multiplex PCR, and TCRdb holds only the in-frame ones, with some missing. Of tens of thousands of clones in the sample, approximately 77% were seen once. This CDR3 is built from 14 residues. Germline loops: CDR1 SQVTM, CDR2 ANQGSEA. Trimming pared 4 bases from V and 4 bases from J, leaving 13 bases between. This TCR was sampled from a man aged 40-55 years with HIV. This specimen consisted of unsorted PBMCs, obtained less than 2.5 years after starting antiretroviral therapy. V is TRBV29-1 and J is TRBJ2-2; D remains unclear. DNA of the CDR3: TGCAGCGTTGGTTTGGGCCCCAGCACCGGGGAGCTGTTTTTT. Translation: CSVGLGPSTGELFF.